These 9 T cell receptor beta chains share one sample of origin, sequenced in a study of regulatory T cells in long-lasting Graves disease. CDR3-region Arm-PCR and iRepertoire HTBI primers produced the TCR beta libraries. TCRdb recomputed calls from the multiplex PCR reads with MiXCR, one row per CDR3 protein. The sample contains roughly 400,000 distinct CDR3 sequences, around 20% of which appear only once. Specified time point: persistent/refractory GD, antithyroid drugs over 5 years with positive TRAb. PBMC-derived RNA was used for the TCR library. The starting material was peripheral blood mononuclear cells (PBMCs), obtained when the disease was refractory, from a patient treated with antithyroid drugs. All receptors derive from a female donor with Graves disease.

This clonotype came up a few times. This chain links TRBV6-5 with TRBJ1-4; D gene uncertain. V dropped 0 bases and J dropped 7 bases, with 12 bases sitting between them. The CDR3 sequence is 15 residues long. Germline V CDR1 and CDR2: MNHEY, SVGAGI. The CDR3 loop is CASSYSATWGEKLFF. In nucleotides, the CDR3 is TGTGCCAGCAGTTACTCTGCGACTTGGGGTGAAAAACTGTTTTTT.

This clonotype appeared many times. This chain uses TRBV11-2 with TRBJ2-2; the D is unclear. The CDR3 loop spans 13 amino acids. The germline gives CDR1 SGHAT, CDR2 FQNNGV. Trimming shortened V by 1 base and J by 7 bases, and 7 bases separated the two germline ends. The CDR3 loop reads CASSLVLGGELFF. The DNA of the CDR3 is TGTGCCAGCAGCTTAGTTTTAGGCGGGGAGCTGTTTTTT.

This clonotype was recorded many times. CDR3 sequence (DNA): TGTGCCAGCAGAGAGCGGGAGGGCCCCCAAGAGACCCAGTACTTC. It translates to CASREREGPQETQYF. The chain joins TRBV2 to TRBJ2-5; TRBD2 agrees at 10 bases. CDR1 and CDR2 from the germline V gene are SNHLY and FYNNEI. CDR3 length: 15 residues. Unmatched junction bases numbered 5, after V lost 6 bases and J lost 1 base. Variable domain in full (rest from reference TRBV2 and TRBJ2-5): EPEVTQTPSHQVTQMGQEVILRCVPISNHLYFYWYRQILGQKVEFLVSFYNNEISEKSEIFDDQFSVERPDGSNFTLKIRSTKLEDSAMYFCASREREGPQETQYFGPGTRLLVL.

V is TRBV7-2 and J is TRBJ2-7; perhaps D is TRBD1 or TRBD2 (6 bases each). This CDR3 spans 15 amino acids. CDR1 and CDR2 (germline): SGHTA, FQGNSA. Trimming left V 6 bases short and J 0 bases short, with 15 bases between. This chain's CDR3 is CASRETPGASYEQYF. For the CDR3, the DNA is TGTGCCAGCAGGGAGACTCCGGGGGCCTCCTACGAGCAGTACTTC.

The chain is built from TRBV6-1 and TRBJ1-5; 8 bases fit TRBD1. CDR3 length: 15 residues. Looked up from germline, CDR1 is MNHNS and CDR2 is SASEGT. V trimming: 7 bases; J trimming: 3 bases; junction bases outside the gene matches: 8. The CDR3 loop is CASIAADRVNQPQHF. The CDR3 coding sequence is TGTGCCAGCATCGCCGCGGACAGGGTCAATCAGCCCCAGCATTTT.

This clonotype occurred many times. The chain has TRBV5-1 and TRBJ1-1; the match to TRBD1 covers 7 bases. The germline CDR1 and CDR2 sequences are SGHRS and YFSETQ. The CDR3 consists of 14 residues. With V trimmed by 3 bases and J by 4 bases, 6 bases remained unmatched. This CDR3 is CASSSDREVTEAFF. In DNA, the CDR3 is TGCGCCAGCAGCTCCGACAGGGAGGTCACTGAAGCTTTCTTT.

This clonotype was seen repeatedly, ten times or more. This sequence joins TRBV6-2 or TRBV6-3 and TRBJ1-2, with a weak D call TRBD1 (6 bases). The V gene's germline CDR1 is MNHEY and CDR2 SVGEGT. This CDR3 contains 16 residues. The V and J ends lost 2 bases and 7 bases respectively, with 20 bases between them. The CDR3, as DNA: TGTGCCAGCAGTTACGCAAGCTTCGGACAGCCCGGTGGCTACACCTTC. Translating gives CASSYASFGQPGGYTF.

For this clonotype: It differs at one base from a far larger clone, so likely a read error. This chain links TRBV7-3 with TRBJ1-6; D is unclear. The germline V and J ends were trimmed by 2 bases and 15 bases, with 14 bases remaining between them. Per the germline V gene, CDR1 is SGHTA and CDR2 is FQGTGA. This CDR3 comprises 13 residues. CDR3 in amino acids: CASSLVGGSFLHF. The CDR3 DNA follows: TGTGCCAGCAGCTTAGTTGGAGGCAGTTTCCTCCACTTT.

This chain connects TRBV7-2 to TRBJ2-6, with 9 bases identical to TRBD1. The V and J ends lost 2 bases and 2 bases, in that order; junction bases with no gene match: 16. CDR1 and CDR2 (germline): SGHTA, FQGNSA. CDR3 length: 21 residues. The CDR3 DNA sequence: TGTGCCAGCAGCTTATACGTATGGGGGGACAGGGCAGAGGCTGGGGCCAACGTCCTGACTTTC. The encoded protein is CASSLYVWGDRAEAGANVLTF.